This T cell receptor beta chain derives from a study of blood T cell repertoires in COVID-19. V shed 2 bases and J 11 bases; nucleotides not matched to a gene: 9. The CDR3 has 12 amino acids. The germline CDR1 and CDR2 sequences are GTSNPN and SVGIG (reference sequence). Assay: immunoSEQ multiplex PCR; the TCRdb copy retains only in-frame clones and omits some. The sample gives about 46,000 clones, approximately 86% of which show up once; approximately 3.1% is in the top ten. This clone came up once. J is TRBJ2-7 and V is TRBV30; 7 bases are a match to TRBD1. The sequence was obtained from a woman between 50 and 59 years old who had recovered from COVID-19. Sample: PBMCs or T cells enriched from blood (not recorded which). As DNA, the CDR3 is TGTGCCTGGAGTTTACTTGACAGGGAGAAGTACTTC. This translates into CAWSLLDREKYF.